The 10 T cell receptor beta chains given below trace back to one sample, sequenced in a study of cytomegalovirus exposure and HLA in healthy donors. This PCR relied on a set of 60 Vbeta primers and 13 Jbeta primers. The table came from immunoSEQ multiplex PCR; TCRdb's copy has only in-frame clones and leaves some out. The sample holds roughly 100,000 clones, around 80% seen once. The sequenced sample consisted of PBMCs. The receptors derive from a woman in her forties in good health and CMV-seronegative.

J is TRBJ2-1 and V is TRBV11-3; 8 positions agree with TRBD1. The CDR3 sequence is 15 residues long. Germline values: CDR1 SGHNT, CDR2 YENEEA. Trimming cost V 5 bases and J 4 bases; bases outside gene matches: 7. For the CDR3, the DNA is TGTGCCAGCAGCCCGGGCGACAGGGGATACAATGAGCAGTTCTTC. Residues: CASSPGDRGYNEQFF.

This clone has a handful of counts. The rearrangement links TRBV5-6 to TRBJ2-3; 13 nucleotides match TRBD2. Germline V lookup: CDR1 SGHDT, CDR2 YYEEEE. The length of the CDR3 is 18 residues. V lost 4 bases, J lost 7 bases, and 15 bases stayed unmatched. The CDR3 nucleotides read TGTGCCAGCAGCACCGGACAGTCTCCGGGACTAGCGGGGTATACGCAGTATTTT. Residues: CASSTGQSPGLAGYTQYF.

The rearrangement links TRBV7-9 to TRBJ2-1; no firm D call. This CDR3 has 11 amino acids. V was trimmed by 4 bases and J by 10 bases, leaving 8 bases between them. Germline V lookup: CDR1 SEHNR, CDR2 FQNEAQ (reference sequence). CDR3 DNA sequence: TGTGCCAGCAGCTACCTTGAGGAGCAGTTCTTC. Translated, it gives CASSYLEEQFF.

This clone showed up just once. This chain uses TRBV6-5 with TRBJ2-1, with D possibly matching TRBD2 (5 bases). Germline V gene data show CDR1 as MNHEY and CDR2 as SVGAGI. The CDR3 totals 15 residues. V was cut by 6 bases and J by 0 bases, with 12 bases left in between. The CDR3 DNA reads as TGTGCCAGCAGACCCAGGAGGAGCTCCTACAATGAGCAGTTCTTC. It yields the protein CASRPRRSSYNEQFF.

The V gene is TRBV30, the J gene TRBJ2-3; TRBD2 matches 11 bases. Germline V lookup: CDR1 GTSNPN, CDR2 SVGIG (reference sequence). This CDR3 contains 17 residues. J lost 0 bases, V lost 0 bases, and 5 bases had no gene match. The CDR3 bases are TGTGCCTGGAGTGTACCGGGACTAGCGGCTAGCACAGATACGCAGTATTTT. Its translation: CAWSVPGLAASTDTQYF.

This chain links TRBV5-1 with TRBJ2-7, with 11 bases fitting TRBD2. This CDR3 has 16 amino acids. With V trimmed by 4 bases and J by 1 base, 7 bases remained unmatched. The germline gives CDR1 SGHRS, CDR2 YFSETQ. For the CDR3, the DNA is TGCGCCAGCAGCACAGCACTAGCGGGAGAGTCCTACGAGCAGTACTTC. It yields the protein CASSTALAGESYEQYF.

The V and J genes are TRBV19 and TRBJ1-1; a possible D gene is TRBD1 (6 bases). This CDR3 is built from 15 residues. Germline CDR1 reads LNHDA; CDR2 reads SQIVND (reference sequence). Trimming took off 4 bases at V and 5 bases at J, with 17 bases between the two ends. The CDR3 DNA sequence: TGTGCCAGTAGTACCGACGGGGGGCTTTATACTGAAGCTTTCTTT. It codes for CASSTDGGLYTEAFF.

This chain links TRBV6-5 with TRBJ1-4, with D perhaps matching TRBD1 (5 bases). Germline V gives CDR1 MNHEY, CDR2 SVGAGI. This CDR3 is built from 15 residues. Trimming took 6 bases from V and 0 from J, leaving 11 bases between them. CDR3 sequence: CASRVGQATNEKLFF. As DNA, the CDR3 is TGTGCCAGCAGGGTGGGGCAGGCAACTAATGAAAAACTGTTTTTT.

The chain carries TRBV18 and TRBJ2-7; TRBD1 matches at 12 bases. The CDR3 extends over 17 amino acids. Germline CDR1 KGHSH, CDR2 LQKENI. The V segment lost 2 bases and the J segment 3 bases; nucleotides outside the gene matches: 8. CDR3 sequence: CASSPIRDRGRFYEQYF. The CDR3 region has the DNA TGTGCCAGCTCACCAATTCGGGACAGGGGGCGCTTCTACGAGCAGTACTTC.

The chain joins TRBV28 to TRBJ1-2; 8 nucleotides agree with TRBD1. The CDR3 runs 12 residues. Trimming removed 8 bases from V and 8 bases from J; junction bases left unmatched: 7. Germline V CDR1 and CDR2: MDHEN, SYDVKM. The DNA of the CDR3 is TGTGCCAGCGAAACAGGGGGTAACGGCTACACCTTC. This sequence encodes CASETGGNGYTF.